This T cell receptor beta chain stems from a study of T cell responses to AZD1222 COVID-19 vaccine. General study results and limits: Nearly half of unique spike-specific TCRs reportedly avoided B.1.351 and B.1.1.7 mutated regions. White British donors predominated, females outnumbered males, and clonal diversity was possibly underestimated.

Germline V gene sequence: CDR1 MNHEY, CDR2 SMNVEV (reference sequence). CDR3 length: 16 amino acids. Trimming took 0 bases from V and 5 from J, leaving 14 bases between them. On this clone: Its antigen is unidentified.

Libraries were prepared by immunoSEQ multiplex PCR; TCRdb keeps only in-frame clonotypes and omits some of them. Of 200,000 or so clones listed, over 80% are singletons. The V call is TRBV27, the J call TRBJ1-3; the D gene is possibly TRBD1 (5 bases). This specimen consisted of peripheral blood, obtained on day 0 of MenACWY control vaccination. The source is an adult in good health. CDR3 nucleotides: TGTGCCAGCAGTTTATCGAGGGACTTAAGTAGAAACACCATATATTTT. Its translation: CASSLSRDLSRNTIYF.